Sequencing of this T cell receptor (beta chain) was carried out in a study of shared clonotypes between healthy human individuals. Comments on this clone: The target antigen is unknown.

Losses at the gene ends were 1 base for V and 5 bases for J; bases not matched to a gene: 3. This CDR3 spans 16 amino acids. CDR1 is SEHNR and CDR2 is FQNEAQ in the germline V gene (reference sequence). All donors were healthy HIV-negative adults lacking recent acute infections or vaccinations. Study-wide results and limits: Generation probabilities were higher for clonotypes shared across all four sorted-subset donors than for unshared ones. When naive CD4 clonotypes were compared across a handful of donors, 5% to 5.5% were shared.

Profiled with immunoSEQ multiplex PCR; TCRdb holds only in-frame clones, not every one. The sample holds about a million clones; about 80% are singletons and the top ten take roughly 1.5%. Sequenced material: memory CD4+ T cells sorted from blood. As to subset: CD45RA-negative fraction. The clonotype comes from a man younger than 30 in good health. J is TRBJ2-5 and V is TRBV7-9; 14 bases map to TRBD2. The CDR3 loop is CASSLVGTSGGETQYF. CDR3 nucleotides: TGTGCCAGCAGCTTAGTTGGGACTAGCGGGGGTGAGACCCAGTACTTC.